This TCR beta chain was found in a study of PD-1 blockade in mismatch repair-deficient tumors. Study in general: All were previously treated, progressing patients with about twelve mismatch repair-deficient cancer types.

TCR sequencing covered a few patients who responded to pembrolizumab. Of note for this clone: Its antigen is still unknown.

Whole-study results and caveats: After pembrolizumab, tumor-resident clones rose rapidly, then generally contracted before radiologic responses.

Assay: immunoSEQ multiplex PCR; the TCRdb copy retains only in-frame clones and omits some. Here the sample spans approximately 25,000 clones, more than 80% being singletons. This receptor was taken from an adult with mismatch repair-deficient cancer. Sequenced material: peripheral blood, taken 12 weeks after starting pembrolizumab.

The CDR3 bases are TGCGCCAGCAGCTTGGTCGGGAGGACCCTCCGGGAGACCCAGTACTTC. This sequence encodes CASSLVGRTLRETQYF. J is TRBJ2-5 and V is TRBV5-1; 7 bases are a match to TRBD2. The CDR3 has 16 amino acids. The germline V gene encodes CDR1 SGHRS and CDR2 YFSETQ. The ends lost 0 bases at V and 5 bases at J; junction bases unmatched: 10.